This TCR beta chain was recorded in a study of cytomegalovirus exposure and HLA in healthy donors. With respect to this clone: What it binds is unknown.

Whole-study findings and limits: Cytomegalovirus association was listed for around 180 TCR beta chains. In the 120 validation repertoires, about 94% of cluster scores exceeded 0, per a later analysis. Per published reports, the classifier diagnosed cytomegalovirus status with high specificity and sensitivity.

Germline V gene data show CDR1 as MNHEY and CDR2 as SMNVEV (reference sequence). The CDR3 length is 14 residues. The V segment lost 6 bases and the J segment 3 bases; nucleotides outside the gene matches: 6. TCRdb's table, derived via immunoSEQ multiplex PCR, lists solely in-frame clones and lacks some. This sample has about 140,000 clones, with 70% to 90% found just once. The V gene is TRBV27, the J gene TRBJ2-7; 9 positions match TRBD1. The source is a woman aged 18-29 years in good health and CMV-seropositive. The material sequenced was PBMCs. The CDR3 sequence is CASSSGTGFYEQYF. As DNA, the CDR3 is TGTGCCAGCAGCTCCGGGACAGGGTTCTACGAGCAGTACTTC.